This TCR beta chain was sequenced for a study of a mutant IDH1 vaccine in newly diagnosed glioma. On the study more broadly: Following radiotherapy alone, or alongside temozolomide cycles, vaccination was started after an interval of 4-6 weeks.

Documented time point: week 11, during vaccination. The content of each vaccine dose was 300 ug of mutant IDH1 20-mer peptide, and topical imiquimod accompanied it. The CDR3 is 18 residues long. V lost 5 bases, J lost 0 bases, and 22 bases lay in between. CDR1 SEHNR and CDR2 FQNEAQ come from the germline V gene (reference sequence). In the case of this clone: Its antigen is still unknown.

Repertoires were generated with immunoSEQ multiplex PCR, while TCRdb's copy carries only in-frame clones and drops some. The sample lists over 55,000 clones; more than 80% were seen once. The specimen was PBMCs, collected from a glioma patient whose treatment included an IDH1 peptide vaccine. This sequence was found in a man aged 25-40 years with glioma. The chain carries TRBV7-9 and TRBJ1-1; no reliable D call. CDR3 amino acids: CASSPSPLRRHMNTEAFF. The CDR3 bases are TGTGCCAGCAGCCCCTCACCCCTTAGGAGACATATGAACACTGAAGCTTTCTTT.